This entry is about one T cell receptor (beta chain). The antigen remains unidentified. The sample comes from a study of T cells in localized non-small cell lung cancer. The V end was cut by 5 bases, the J end by 6 bases, with 14 bases between. This CDR3 comprises 13 residues. The data were produced by immunoSEQ multiplex PCR, yet TCRdb's version contains in-frame clones alone and is incomplete. Among approximately 2,500 clones listed, less than 45% were seen once. Findings and caveats of the study: Heterogeneity remains possible, as sequencing covered one tumor region only. Clonality peaked in uninvolved adjacent lung rather than tumor. Adjacent lung held a median 57 of the top 100 tumor clones.

This receptor was taken from a male donor aged 60 or over with stage I lung adenocarcinoma. The chain couples TRBV7-1 to TRBJ2-7; D is ambiguous. TRBV7-1 carries the ORF label, with uncertain function. This specimen consisted of normal lung tissue next to the tumor, obtained before any cancer treatment. The CDR3 bases are TGTGCCAGCAGCCCGCCCGGGCGGTCCGAGCAGTACTTC. This sequence encodes CASSPPGRSEQYF.